The 12 T cell receptor beta chains given below trace back to one sample, sequenced in a study of blood T cell repertoires in COVID-19. Assay: immunoSEQ multiplex PCR; the TCRdb copy retains only in-frame clones and omits some. The data show more than 300,000 clones, roughly 90% seen once. The sequencing input was PBMCs or T cells enriched from blood (not recorded which). These receptors were obtained from a woman aged 25 to 39 who had recovered from COVID-19.

V is TRBV2 and J is TRBJ1-5; D might be TRBD1 (6 bases). Germline assignment: CDR1 SNHLY and CDR2 FYNNEI. This CDR3 region has 13 residues. Trimming cost V 6 bases and J 3 bases, with 9 bases left between them. For the CDR3, the DNA is TGTGCCAGCAGCACAGGGCCCAATCAGCCCCAGCATTTT. This encodes CASSTGPNQPQHF.

The V gene is TRBV5-1, the J gene TRBJ1-4, with a tentative D call TRBD1 (6 bases). Germline V gene lookup returns CDR1 SGHRS and CDR2 YFSETQ. The CDR3 is made up of 15 amino acids. V was cut by 4 bases and J by 3 bases, with 13 bases left in between. In nucleotides, the CDR3 is TGCGCCAGCAGCACCGCAGGGGCACCTAATGAAAAACTGTTTTTT. This gives the protein CASSTAGAPNEKLFF.

This chain links TRBV9 with TRBJ2-3; weak D call: TRBD2 (7 bases). Germline-derived CDR1 and CDR2 are SGDLS and YYNGEE. There are 17 residues in the CDR3. V lost 6 bases to trimming and J lost 0 bases, with 20 bases between them. Here the CDR3 reads CASNGQGTTISTDTQYF. The CDR3 nucleotides are TGTGCCAGCAACGGGCAGGGGACTACCATCAGCACAGATACGCAGTATTTT.

CDR3 in amino acids: CASKGGGGSLDEQFF. The DNA of the CDR3 is TGTGCCAGCAAAGGGGGAGGCGGGAGTCTCGATGAGCAGTTCTTC. The chain combines TRBV11-2 with TRBJ2-1; TRBD2 is a possible D gene (7 bases). The germline V and J ends were trimmed by 7 bases and 8 bases, with 21 bases remaining between them. Germline V gene sequence: CDR1 SGHAT, CDR2 FQNNGV. The CDR3 is made up of 15 amino acids. The full variable domain, completed using reference TRBV11-2 and TRBJ2-1, is EAGVAQSPRYKIIEKRQSVAFWCNPISGHATLYWYQQILGQGPKLLIQFQNNGVVDDSQLPKDRFSAERLKGVDSTLKIQPAKLEDSAVYLCASKGGGGSLDEQFFGPGTRLTVL.

The chain joins TRBV27 to TRBJ1-5, with 9 bases identical to TRBD1. CDR1 MNHEY and CDR2 SMNVEV come from the germline V gene (reference sequence). The CDR3 is made up of 18 amino acids. V trimming: 3 bases; J trimming: 2 bases; junction bases outside the gene matches: 11. The CDR3 loop reads CASSFLGQGDIGNQPQHF. The CDR3 DNA follows: TGTGCCAGCAGTTTCCTGGGACAGGGCGATATCGGCAATCAGCCCCAGCATTTT.

The genes are TRBV6-2 or TRBV6-3 and TRBJ1-5; D not certain. From germline, CDR1 is MNHEY and CDR2 SVGEGT. This CDR3 spans 16 amino acids. V lost 7 bases, J lost 0 bases, and 16 bases lay in between. The CDR3 DNA follows: TGTGCCAGCAACCCCAACAAACCCGATAGCAATCAGCCCCAGCATTTT. Its protein is CASNPNKPDSNQPQHF.

This chain links TRBV2 with TRBJ1-2; D not certain. CDR1 is SNHLY, CDR2 FYNNEI, per germline. Deletions cut 1 base from V and 8 bases from J, with 20 bases between. The CDR3 consists of 16 residues. The CDR3 DNA reads TGTGCCAGCAGTGAAGTCGCCGGACTCTTTGCGGGCGGCTACACCTTC. The encoded protein is CASSEVAGLFAGGYTF. The full variable domain, completed using reference TRBV2 and TRBJ1-2, is EPEVTQTPSHQVTQMGQEVILRCVPISNHLYFYWYRQILGQKVEFLVSFYNNEISEKSEIFDDQFSVERPDGSNFTLKIRSTKLEDSAMYFCASSEVAGLFAGGYTFGSGTRLTVV.

V gene TRBV15 combines with J gene TRBJ2-3; D may be TRBD2 (6 bases). Trimming took off 1 base at V and 4 bases at J, with 6 bases between the two ends. Germline V gives CDR1 LNHNV, CDR2 YYDKDF (reference sequence). The CDR3 extends over 13 amino acids. CDR3 sequence reads: CATSRGGADTQYF. In DNA form, the CDR3 reads TGTGCCACCAGCAGAGGGGGGGCAGATACGCAGTATTTT.

The V and J genes are TRBV4-3 and TRBJ2-3; 7 nucleotides align to TRBD1. Per germline, CDR1 LGHNA and CDR2 YSLEER. J gave up 4 bases and V 3 bases, and 7 bases lay outside the gene matches. The length of the CDR3 is 15 residues. The CDR3 DNA is TGCGCCAGCAGCCAGCGGACAGGCAGCGCAGATACGCAGTATTTT. Residues: CASSQRTGSADTQYF.

V gene TRBV4-3 combines with J gene TRBJ1-3; 7 nucleotides match TRBD1. Trimming removed 5 bases from V and 3 bases from J; junction bases left unmatched: 7. CDR1 is LGHNA and CDR2 is YSLEER in the germline V gene. The CDR3 sequence is 15 residues long. CDR3 sequence: CASSVDRSYGNTIYF. CDR3 in DNA: TGCGCCAGCAGCGTGGACAGGTCGTATGGAAACACCATATATTTT.

This chain connects TRBV10-1 to TRBJ1-6, with a possible D match to TRBD1 (6 bases). Trimming pared 6 bases from V and 9 bases from J, leaving 15 bases between. The CDR3 covers 14 residues. Germline CDR1 reads WNHNN; CDR2 reads SYGVQD (reference sequence). The CDR3 sequence is CASRQGRQGSPLHF. DNA of the CDR3: TGCGCCAGCAGACAGGGTCGTCAGGGTTCACCCCTCCACTTT.

This clone came up a few times. The rearrangement links TRBV7-9 to TRBJ2-2, with 9 positions matching TRBD2. Per germline, CDR1 SEHNR and CDR2 FQNEAQ (reference sequence). V lost 3 bases and J lost 5; bases outside the gene matches: 4. CDR3 size: 15 residues. CDR3 protein: CASSFRLAVTGELFF. The DNA of the CDR3 is TGTGCCAGCAGCTTTCGACTAGCGGTAACCGGGGAGCTGTTTTTT.